This passage covers 24 T cell receptor beta chains from one sample sequenced in a study of response to subunit inactivated influenza vaccine. Each CDR3 protein is one row after TCRdb ran MiXCR on the RT-PCR reads. Found here are about 540,000 distinct CDR3 sequences, around 21% of them singletons; the top ten hold roughly 2.8%. These same data were also listed under a study on T cells expressing NK-cell markers. This second study notes: Template switching by 5'RACE with UMIs generated the TCR beta cDNA.

The specimen was CD4+ T cells sorted from PBMCs, collected about 13 days after vaccination. The origin of the receptors is a man aged 45-65 years who received an inactivated influenza vaccine.

This clonotype was picked up a small number of times. This chain connects TRBV29-1 to TRBJ2-2; D unresolved. This CDR3 is built from 14 residues. From germline, CDR1 is SQVTM and CDR2 ANQGSEA. Trimming removed 1 base at V and 4 bases at J, with 10 bases between. CDR3 region: CSVEAAVGTGELFF. The CDR3 DNA is TGCAGCGTTGAAGCAGCCGTGGGCACCGGGGAGCTGTTTTTT.

This clonotype was counted only a few times. V and J are TRBV5-1 and TRBJ2-1; tentatively, D is TRBD2 (7 bases). Germline V lookup: CDR1 SGHRS, CDR2 YFSETQ. This CDR3 has 16 residues. The ends were cut back, 1 base at V and 5 bases at J, with 16 bases in the middle. This chain's CDR3 is CASSLRVGAGDNEQFF. The CDR3 bases are TGCGCCAGCAGCTTGAGAGTGGGGGCGGGGGACAATGAGCAGTTCTTC.

V gene TRBV25-1 combines with J gene TRBJ2-5; perhaps TRBD2 as D (5 bases). Germline values: CDR1 MGHDK, CDR2 SYGVNS. V was clipped by 2 bases and J by 2 bases, with 9 bases between them. CDR3 length equals 14 residues. In DNA, the CDR3 is TGTGCCAGCAGTGAAAGCGGCGGACAAGAGACCCAGTACTTC. It codes for CASSESGGQETQYF.

The table lists this clonotype with a few counts. The CDR3 loop is CASSQEGLGNTIYF. In DNA form, the CDR3 reads TGCGCCAGCAGCCAAGAGGGGCTTGGAAACACCATATATTTT. The chain recombines TRBV4-1 with TRBJ1-3; the D gene is possibly TRBD1 (5 bases). The germline CDR1 and CDR2 sequences are MGHRA and YSYEKL. CDR3 length equals 14 residues. Trimming pared 0 bases from V and 3 bases from J, leaving 6 bases between.

The chain couples TRBV29-1 to TRBJ2-5; 8 bases line up with TRBD2. Germline V gene lookup returns CDR1 SQVTM and CDR2 ANQGSEA. J gave up 5 bases and V 7 bases, and 15 bases lay outside the gene matches. This CDR3 has 15 residues. The CDR3 region is CSGTDSGTAAETQYF. The CDR3 DNA follows: TGCAGCGGGACGGATAGCGGGACCGCTGCGGAGACCCAGTACTTC.

This chain connects TRBV7-8 to TRBJ1-5; 9 bases match TRBD1. Per the germline V gene, CDR1 is SGHVS and CDR2 is FQNEAQ. Unmatched junction bases numbered 11, after V lost 2 bases and J lost 6 bases. The CDR3 spans 17 residues. In nucleotides, the CDR3 is TGTGCCAGCAGCTTACTCTCGGGACAGGGCTCTGGTCAGCCCCAGCATTTT. As protein: CASSLLSGQGSGQPQHF. Drawing the rest from reference TRBV7-8 and TRBJ1-5, the complete variable domain is GAGVSQSPRYKVAKRGQDVALRCDPISGHVSLFWYQQALGQGPEFLTYFQNEAQLDKSGLPSDRFFAERPEGSVSTLKIQRTQQEDSAVYLCASSLLSGQGSGQPQHFGDGTRLSIL.

This clonotype showed up many times. The CDR3 DNA reads TGCGCCAGCAGCCAAGGTCGGGATATGACAGGACGAAGAAATTCACCCCTCCACTTT. It yields the protein CASSQGRDMTGRRNSPLHF. The chain has TRBV4-1 and TRBJ1-6, with a possible D match to TRBD1 (6 bases). There are 19 residues in the CDR3. Germline V gene sequence: CDR1 MGHRA, CDR2 YSYEKL. The V gene lost 1 base and the J gene lost 7 bases, with 23 bases spanning the gap.

This chain links TRBV5-1 with TRBJ2-7, with D perhaps given as TRBD1 or TRBD2 (5 bases each). The CDR3 is 15 amino acids. V was trimmed by 0 bases and J by 2 bases, leaving 12 bases between them. Germline loops: CDR1 SGHRS, CDR2 YFSETQ. The CDR3 bases are TGCGCCAGCAGCTTGGCGGCAGGGACCACCTACGAGCAGTACTTC. Protein product: CASSLAAGTTYEQYF.

The chain links TRBV28 to TRBJ2-1, with TRBD1 matching 11 bases. CDR1 MDHEN and CDR2 SYDVKM come from the germline V gene. This CDR3 has 15 amino acids. The J segment lost 7 bases and the V segment lost 6 bases, leaving 8 bases of the junction unmatched. CDR3 in amino acids: CASSTGTGGRNEQFF. CDR3 DNA: TGTGCCAGCAGCACCGGGACAGGGGGTCGGAATGAGCAGTTCTTC.

This rearrangement joins TRBV14 to TRBJ2-1; TRBD2 matches 7 bases. The CDR3 length is 15 residues. Trimming cost V 3 bases and J 4 bases; bases outside gene matches: 6. Germline-derived CDR1 and CDR2 are SGHDN and FVKESK. This CDR3 reads CASSQIGTTYNEQFF. The CDR3 DNA is TGTGCCAGCAGCCAGATCGGGACTACATACAATGAGCAGTTCTTC.

This chain connects TRBV15 to TRBJ2-1, with D tentatively TRBD2 (5 bases). V lost 2 bases and J 5 bases, leaving 16 bases between the germline ends. Germline V gene data show CDR1 as LNHNV and CDR2 as YYDKDF (reference sequence). The CDR3 sequence is 16 residues long. CDR3 sequence reads: CATSRTTRRSDNEQFF. The CDR3 DNA sequence: TGTGCCACCAGCAGAACTACTAGACGGTCCGACAATGAGCAGTTCTTC.

The chain links TRBV12-3 or TRBV12-4 to TRBJ2-7; TRBD1 matches 7 bases. The CDR3 contains 15 residues. The J segment lost 4 bases and the V segment lost 3 bases, leaving 9 bases of the junction unmatched. The CDR3 DNA is TGTGCCAGCAGTTTTCAGACAGGGTCTCGATACGAGCAGTACTTC. Protein sequence: CASSFQTGSRYEQYF.

This sequence joins TRBV9 and TRBJ2-1; 10 nucleotides align to TRBD2. The CDR3 is 17 amino acids. Germline CDR1 is SGDLS and CDR2 is YYNGEE. The ends lost 0 bases at V and 5 bases at J; junction bases unmatched: 8. The CDR3 protein is CASSVVDRSGRNNEQFF. In DNA form, the CDR3 reads TGTGCCAGCAGCGTAGTCGATCGTAGCGGGAGGAACAATGAGCAGTTCTTC.

This clonotype was observed a few times. The V and J genes are TRBV11-2 and TRBJ2-5, with 9 nucleotides matching TRBD2. The junction had 10 bases not matched to a gene; V was cut back by 6 bases and J by 2 bases. This CDR3 comprises 16 residues. CDR1 is SGHAT, CDR2 FQNNGV, per germline. The chain's CDR3 is CASRRPGLAMQETQYF. The CDR3 nucleotides read TGTGCCAGCAGGCGGCCGGGACTAGCTATGCAAGAGACCCAGTACTTC.

The V gene is TRBV3-1, the J gene TRBJ2-7; D is undetermined. This CDR3 region has 13 residues. V lost 1 base and J 3 bases, leaving 7 bases between the germline ends. Germline CDR1 is LGHDT and CDR2 is YNNKEL (reference sequence). The DNA for the CDR3 is TGTGCCAGCAGCCAAGTCAGTGACTACGAGCAGTACTTC. This encodes CASSQVSDYEQYF.

The rearrangement links TRBV6-2 or TRBV6-3 to TRBJ2-5; D is unclear. CDR1 and CDR2 from the germline V gene are MNHEY and SVGEGT. The CDR3 contains 11 residues. V was shortened by 6 bases and J by 9 bases, with 11 bases between the two germline ends. CDR3 DNA sequence: TGTGCCAGCAGGGTGGCCTGGGCCCAGTACTTC. Translating gives CASRVAWAQYF.

In its sample, this clonotype was seen a few times. The V and J genes are TRBV20-1 and TRBJ1-2; no definite D call. CDR1 and CDR2 from the germline V gene are DFQATT and SNEGSKA (reference sequence). CDR3 size: 12 residues. V lost 3 bases, J lost 2 bases, and 7 bases lay in between. The CDR3 bases are TGCAGTGCTAGTGGCGTAAACTATGGCTACACCTTC. The encoded protein is CSASGVNYGYTF.

This clonotype was detected a few times. This rearrangement joins TRBV11-2 to TRBJ2-2; D is ambiguous. Deletions cut 6 bases from V and 2 bases from J, with 7 bases between. Germline V gene data show CDR1 as SGHAT and CDR2 as FQNNGV. The CDR3 spans 13 residues. The CDR3 DNA sequence: TGTGCCAGCAGATCCCATAACACCGGGGAGCTGTTTTTT. Its translation is CASRSHNTGELFF.

V and J are TRBV20-1 and TRBJ2-3; D may be TRBD2 (6 bases). The CDR3 is 14 amino acids. V was clipped by 4 bases and J by 6 bases, with 17 bases between them. Per germline, CDR1 DFQATT and CDR2 SNEGSKA (reference sequence). CDR3 residues: CSANGASGGDTQYF. The CDR3 DNA follows: TGCAGTGCTAATGGGGCGTCCGGAGGGGATACGCAGTATTTT.

This clonotype showed up just a few times. The chain has TRBV12-3 or TRBV12-4 and TRBJ1-5; D remains unclear. The germline V and J ends were trimmed by 1 base and 0 bases, with 7 bases remaining between them. The CDR3 sequence is 15 residues long. The CDR3 DNA is TGTGCCAGCAGTTTAGAACGGGGTAGCAATCAGCCCCAGCATTTT. This sequence encodes CASSLERGSNQPQHF.

The chain has TRBV25-1 and TRBJ2-7, with 9 bases fitting TRBD1. Germline trimming cut 9 bases from V and 4 bases from J; bases unmatched to any gene: 10. Per germline, CDR1 MGHDK and CDR2 SYGVNS. The CDR3 extends over 14 amino acids. The CDR3 sequence: CASTGQGSPYEQYF. CDR3 sequence (DNA): TGTGCCAGTACCGGACAGGGGAGTCCATACGAGCAGTACTTC.

This clonotype was detected only a few times. The chain carries TRBV6-2 or TRBV6-3 and TRBJ2-1; the match to TRBD2 covers 10 bases. CDR1 is MNHEY, CDR2 SVGEGT, per germline. Unmatched junction bases numbered 5, after V lost 2 bases and J lost 4 bases. This CDR3 has 16 residues. The CDR3 here is CASSYLSGGLYNEQFF. CDR3 nucleotides: TGTGCCAGCAGTTACCTTAGCGGGGGGCTATACAATGAGCAGTTCTTC.

The chain employs TRBV7-9 and TRBJ2-1; tentative D call: TRBD1 (6 bases). V lost 6 bases to trimming and J lost 6 bases, with 12 bases between them. From germline, CDR1 is SEHNR and CDR2 FQNEAQ (reference sequence). There are 13 residues in the CDR3. The CDR3 loop is CASRTGTTNEQFF. The CDR3 DNA is TGTGCCAGCAGAACCGGGACAACCAATGAGCAGTTCTTC.

This clonotype was found many times. The V call is TRBV5-1, the J call TRBJ1-4; 8 bases are shared with TRBD1. The CDR3 extends over 15 amino acids. Trimming removed 3 bases from V and 8 bases from J; junction bases left unmatched: 9. Germline CDR1 SGHRS, CDR2 YFSETQ. This CDR3 is CASSSAGTGGEKLFF. The CDR3 DNA follows: TGCGCCAGCAGCTCAGCCGGGACAGGCGGGGAAAAACTGTTTTTT.